At least ten counts were recorded for the clone carrying this T cell receptor beta chain. As yet, its antigen is unknown. A read error may account for a junction end that differs from germline. This sample was included in a study of CD8 T cells in ankylosing spondylitis. General observations from the study: About 8 highly homologous variants made up a TCR beta motif, and this motif appeared characteristic of ankylosing spondylitis blood.

There are 15 residues in the CDR3. Germline V gene sequence: CDR1 LGHDT, CDR2 YNNKEL (reference sequence). TCRdb reprocessed the 5' RACE reads via MiXCR and lists one record per CDR3 protein. The sample comprises about 240,000 distinct CDR3 sequences, roughly 8% of which are singletons, and roughly 4.9% rests with the top ten. Sample: blood, either unsorted or a sorted T cell fraction (not recorded which). The source of this sequence is a female donor with ankylosing spondylitis or in good health (not recorded which). The gene calls are TRBV3-1 and TRBJ2-7; D might be TRBD2 (7 bases). The CDR3 nucleotides are TGTGCCACCAGCAGAGGGGGGGACTACTCCTACGAGCAGTACTTC. Translation gives CATSRGGDYSYEQYF.